The 32 T cell receptor beta chains below were found in one sample sequenced in a study of OX40 agonist ivuxolimab in advanced cancers. Assay used: immunoSEQ multiplex PCR; TCRdb lists only in-frame clones, some missing. The repertoire consists of roughly 70,000 clones, with 80% to 85% occurring once and the leading ten covering roughly 0.4%. The source material was CD4+ or CD8+ T cells sorted from blood, sampled in a trial of the OX40 agonist ivuxolimab. The receptor set was obtained from an adult with an advanced solid tumor such as melanoma, head and neck, liver or kidney cancer.

The genes are TRBV28 and TRBJ1-5, with D possibly matching TRBD1 (5 bases). V was cut by 5 bases and J by 2 bases, with 10 bases left in between. This CDR3 has 14 amino acids. The germline CDR1 and CDR2 sequences are MDHEN and SYDVKM. The CDR3 loop is CASSTDRGNQPQHF. The CDR3 DNA is TGTGCCAGCAGTACCGACAGAGGCAATCAGCCCCAGCATTTT.

The rearrangement uses TRBV11-2 and TRBJ1-2, with D possibly being TRBD1 (6 bases). Trimming pared 1 base from V and 2 bases from J, leaving 11 bases between. Per germline, CDR1 SGHAT and CDR2 FQNNGV. The CDR3 extends over 15 amino acids. In nucleotides, the CDR3 is TGTGCCAGCAGCTTAGTTCGGGGGCCCAACTATGGCTACACCTTC. Translating gives CASSLVRGPNYGYTF.

The chain combines TRBV30 with TRBJ1-2, with 7 bases identical to TRBD1. J lost 3 bases, V lost 3 bases, and 7 bases had no gene match. Per germline, CDR1 GTSNPN and CDR2 SVGIG (reference sequence). The CDR3 has 14 residues. CDR3: CAWRKTGRDYGYTF. CDR3 coding DNA: TGTGCCTGGAGGAAGACAGGGAGGGACTATGGCTACACCTTC.

This rearrangement joins TRBV28 to TRBJ1-3; TRBD1 might be the D (5 bases). Germline V gives CDR1 MDHEN, CDR2 SYDVKM. Trimming removed 5 bases at V and 3 bases at J, with 14 bases between. The CDR3 is 15 amino acids. CDR3 residues: CASSLGAPNGNTIYF. For the CDR3, the DNA is TGTGCCAGCAGTCTCGGGGCGCCTAATGGAAACACCATATATTTT. Based on the CDR3 plus reference TRBV28 and TRBJ1-3, the full variable domain is DVKVTQSSRYLVKRTGEKVFLECVQDMDHENMFWYRQDPGLGLRLIYFSYDVKMKEKGDIPEGYSVSREKKERFSLILESASTNQTSMYLCASSLGAPNGNTIYFGEGSWLTVV.

The rearrangement uses TRBV5-1 and TRBJ2-3; tentatively, D is TRBD2 (6 bases). V lost 5 bases, J lost 4 bases, and 20 bases lay in between. The germline CDR1 and CDR2 sequences are SGHRS and YFSETQ. The CDR3 consists of 16 residues. Here the CDR3 reads CASSNRGTERPDTQYF. The CDR3 bases are TGCGCCAGCAGTAATCGGGGGACGGAGAGACCAGATACGCAGTATTTT. The full variable domain, its missing parts supplied by reference TRBV5-1 and TRBJ2-3, is KAGVTQTPRYLIKTRGQQVTLSCSPISGHRSVSWYQQTPGQGLQFLFEYFSETQRNKGNFPGRFSGRQFSNSRSEMNVSTLELGDSALYLCASSNRGTERPDTQYFGPGTRLTVL.

This clone has just a few counts. V and J are TRBV7-9 and TRBJ1-1; D call uncertain. This CDR3 has 14 residues. Germline CDR1 and CDR2: SEHNR and FQNEAQ (reference sequence). The germline V and J ends were trimmed by 5 bases and 1 base, with 11 bases remaining between them. CDR3 coding DNA: TGTGCCAGCAGCCATAATGTGTGGAACACTGAAGCTTTCTTT. Its translation is CASSHNVWNTEAFF.

In nucleotides, the CDR3 is TGTGCCAGCAGTTTAAGGCAGACTAACTATGGCTACACCTTC. Residues: CASSLRQTNYGYTF. The chain employs TRBV28 and TRBJ1-2, with D uncertain. Germline CDR1 MDHEN, CDR2 SYDVKM. The V end was cut by 2 bases, the J end by 0 bases, with 7 bases between. The CDR3 contains 14 residues.

This clone was detected only once. The CDR3 DNA follows: TGTGCCAGCAGCTTAGCGCTAAACCAGCCCCAGCATTTT. Encoded protein: CASSLALNQPQHF. The chain joins TRBV7-2 to TRBJ1-5; no reliable D call. CDR1 SGHTA and CDR2 FQGNSA come from the germline V gene. V was clipped by 0 bases and J by 7 bases, with 7 bases between them. This CDR3 has 13 residues. Together with reference TRBV7-2 and TRBJ1-5, the CDR3 gives the full variable domain: GAGVSQSPSNKVTEKGKDVELRCDPISGHTALYWYRQSLGQGLEFLIYFQGNSAPDKSGLPSDRFSAERTGGSVSTLTIQRTQQEDSAVYLCASSLALNQPQHFGDGTRLSIL.

The rearrangement joins TRBV7-9 to TRBJ1-2; maybe TRBD1 (6 bases). Trimming cost V 2 bases and J 6 bases, with 16 bases left between them. The CDR3 extends over 15 amino acids. Germline assignment: CDR1 SEHNR and CDR2 FQNEAQ (reference sequence). The CDR3 sequence is CASSLWGGSLNGYTF. Here the CDR3 DNA reads TGTGCCAGCAGCTTATGGGGGGGCAGCCTAAATGGCTACACCTTC.

The chain has TRBV4-1 and TRBJ1-1; possible D gene TRBD1, 5 bases. This CDR3 region has 15 residues. The germline gives CDR1 MGHRA, CDR2 YSYEKL. V was trimmed by 2 bases and J by 3 bases, leaving 13 bases between them. The CDR3 is CASSQNKGAHTEAFF. DNA of the CDR3: TGCGCCAGCAGCCAAAATAAAGGGGCTCACACTGAAGCTTTCTTT.

As for this clone: Additional DNA sequences in this sample encode the identical CDR3. The rearrangement uses TRBV6-6 and TRBJ1-2; weak D call: TRBD1 (5 bases). Germline V gives CDR1 MNHNY, CDR2 SVGAGI (reference sequence). This CDR3 is built from 12 residues. V was pared by 0 bases and J by 8 bases, with 7 bases between. The CDR3 DNA sequence: TGTGCCAGCAGTTACTCGGGGGGGGGCTACACCTTC. Residues: CASSYSGGGYTF.

The chain uses TRBV5-1 and TRBJ2-5, with 10 bases matching TRBD2. The DNA end is a closer match to TRBJ2-7, so the J assignment may be wrong. The CDR3 extends over 15 amino acids. Germline V CDR1 and CDR2: SGHRS, YFSETQ. The CDR3 sequence: CASSLDLAGAYEQYF. CDR3 bases: TGCGCCAGCAGCTTGGACCTAGCGGGGGCGTACGAGCAGTACTTC.

The chain joins TRBV18 to TRBJ2-5; the match to TRBD2 covers 8 bases. The CDR3 sequence is 16 residues long. CDR1 is KGHSH, CDR2 LQKENI, per germline. With V trimmed by 0 bases and J by 7 bases, 10 bases remained unmatched. CDR3: CASSPPESGGARTQYF. The CDR3 region has the DNA TGTGCCAGCTCACCACCTGAGAGCGGGGGTGCGCGGACCCAGTACTTC.

The V gene is TRBV28, the J gene TRBJ2-5, with 9 positions matching TRBD1. Germline-derived CDR1 and CDR2 are MDHEN and SYDVKM. This CDR3 has 14 amino acids. After removal of 6 bases from V and 5 bases from J, the junction contained 7 bases not matched to a gene. In DNA form, the CDR3 reads TGTGCCAGCAGACCACAGGGGGCGAAGGAGACCCAGTACTTC. Its protein product is CASRPQGAKETQYF.

The chain recombines TRBV7-9 with TRBJ2-1, with 7 bases lining up with TRBD1. Trimming at V came to 7 bases and at J to 1 base, leaving 7 bases not matched to a gene. Germline CDR1 reads SEHNR; CDR2 reads FQNEAQ (reference sequence). This CDR3 region has 15 residues. CDR3 sequence: CASTPGGYSYNEQFF. For the CDR3, the DNA is TGTGCCAGCACCCCAGGGGGTTATTCCTACAATGAGCAGTTCTTC.

This chain links TRBV28 with TRBJ2-5, with D unresolved. This CDR3 region has 15 residues. Germline-derived CDR1 and CDR2 are MDHEN and SYDVKM. Trimming took off 8 bases at V and 3 bases at J, with 19 bases between the two ends. The CDR3 region is CASGSPRGWEETQYF. The CDR3 nucleotides are TGTGCCAGCGGCTCCCCTAGAGGTTGGGAAGAGACCCAGTACTTC.

The chain has TRBV29-1 and TRBJ2-1, with D possibly matching TRBD1 (5 bases). V lost 2 bases and J lost 15, with 14 bases in between. Looked up from germline, CDR1 is SQVTM and CDR2 is ANQGSEA. This CDR3 region has 11 residues. CDR3 residues: CSVERQGLGFF. As DNA, the CDR3 is TGCAGCGTTGAACGGCAGGGCTTGGGGTTCTTC.

The gene calls are TRBV27 and TRBJ2-6; 8 bases align to TRBD2. This CDR3 is 19 amino acids long. Germline V gene sequence: CDR1 MNHEY, CDR2 SMNVEV (reference sequence). V gave up 4 bases and J gave up 0 bases; unmatched junction bases: 11. The CDR3 coding sequence is TGTGCCAGCAGTTCCCGCGGGGGGAGTGAGGGCTCTGGGGCCAACGTCCTGACTTTC. It yields the protein CASSSRGGSEGSGANVLTF.

This clone was picked up a small number of times. This chain connects TRBV5-1 to TRBJ2-1, with TRBD2 matching 10 bases. Germline-derived CDR1 and CDR2 are SGHRS and YFSETQ. The CDR3 has 15 residues. The V segment lost 3 bases and the J segment 6 bases; nucleotides outside the gene matches: 6. This chain's CDR3 is CASSYLAGEPNEQFF. The CDR3 DNA reads TGCGCCAGCAGCTACCTAGCGGGAGAACCCAATGAGCAGTTCTTC.

The chain links TRBV7-2 to TRBJ2-1; the match to TRBD1 covers 7 bases. J gave up 7 bases and V 1 base, and 10 bases lay outside the gene matches. Germline CDR1 is SGHTA and CDR2 is FQGNSA. CDR3 length: 16 residues. CDR3 residues: CASSLVGQSLWNEQFF. The CDR3 DNA is TGTGCCAGCAGCTTAGTGGGACAGTCCTTATGGAATGAGCAGTTCTTC.

This sequence joins TRBV6-5 and TRBJ1-3; 9 bases match TRBD1. J lost 0 bases, V lost 4 bases, and 4 bases had no gene match. Per the germline V gene, CDR1 is MNHEY and CDR2 is SVGAGI. The CDR3 is 16 residues long. The CDR3 DNA follows: TGTGCCAGCAGTTTAGGGACAGGGTACTCTGGAAACACCATATATTTT. Amino acids: CASSLGTGYSGNTIYF.

J is TRBJ2-1 and V is TRBV6-5; 11 positions agree with TRBD2. This CDR3 is 14 amino acids long. Germline V CDR1 and CDR2: MNHEY, SVGAGI. The V segment lost 6 bases and the J segment 9 bases; nucleotides outside the gene matches: 7. The CDR3, as DNA: TGTGCCAGCAGGTCCCTAGCGGGGGGCAGTGAGCAGTTCTTC. Its protein is CASRSLAGGSEQFF.

The chain links TRBV11-1 to TRBJ2-7, with D tentatively TRBD1 (6 bases). This CDR3 contains 15 residues. V lost 1 base and J 2 bases, leaving 12 bases between the germline ends. Germline values: CDR1 SGHAT, CDR2 FQDESV (reference sequence). CDR3 in DNA: TGTGCCAGCAGCTTAGTCCCGGACAGTCCCTACGAGCAGTACTTC. Amino acid sequence: CASSLVPDSPYEQYF.

V gene TRBV18 combines with J gene TRBJ2-1; a possible D gene is TRBD1 (6 bases). CDR1 is KGHSH, CDR2 LQKENI, per germline. The CDR3 sequence is 15 residues long. Trimming shortened V by 2 bases and J by 12 bases, and 20 bases separated the two germline ends. The CDR3 loop reads CASSPTRSFEGGQFF. The DNA of the CDR3 is TGTGCCAGCTCACCAACCAGATCCTTTGAAGGGGGGCAGTTCTTC.

The rearrangement joins TRBV18 to TRBJ1-1, with unresolved D. Germline CDR1 is KGHSH and CDR2 is LQKENI. V lost 4 bases to trimming and J lost 2 bases, with 8 bases between them. The CDR3 has 13 residues. CDR3 protein: CASSREVNTEAFF. The CDR3 nucleotides are TGTGCCAGCTCACGGGAGGTTAACACTGAAGCTTTCTTT.

This sequence joins TRBV14 and TRBJ1-1, with no clear D. The CDR3 has 13 amino acids. V was cut by 0 bases and J by 3 bases, with 5 bases left in between. Germline V gives CDR1 SGHDN, CDR2 FVKESK. CDR3 sequence: CASSQDMDTEAFF. The DNA for the CDR3 is TGTGCCAGCAGCCAAGATATGGACACTGAAGCTTTCTTT.

The chain links TRBV19 to TRBJ2-5; D assignment may be TRBD1 or TRBD2 (6 bases each). The V end lost 5 bases, the J end lost 4 bases, and 14 bases lay between the germline ends. Germline V gene sequence: CDR1 LNHDA, CDR2 SQIVND (reference sequence). CDR3 length equals 14 residues. This chain's CDR3 is CASSPQGRRETQYF. Here the CDR3 DNA reads TGTGCCAGTAGTCCCCAGGGGAGGAGAGAGACCCAGTACTTC.

V usage is TRBV15 and J usage is TRBJ1-2; D not certain. Trimming stripped 2 bases from V and 4 bases from J, with 11 bases between. The CDR3 has 14 residues. The germline V gene has CDR1 LNHNV and CDR2 YYDKDF (reference sequence). CDR3 coding DNA: TGTGCCACCAGCAGACCCCAGGCGGCCTATGGCTACACCTTC. Protein: CATSRPQAAYGYTF.

V gene TRBV7-2 combines with J gene TRBJ2-5; D may correspond to TRBD1 or TRBD2 (6 bases each). Trimming removed 1 base from V and 7 bases from J, with 19 bases in between. Per the germline V gene, CDR1 is SGHTA and CDR2 is FQGNSA. The CDR3 runs to 16 residues. CDR3 sequence: CASSLGTNRVGGTQYF. The CDR3 bases are TGTGCCAGCAGCTTAGGGACTAACAGGGTTGGGGGGACCCAGTACTTC.

The chain uses TRBV7-9 and TRBJ1-1; 7 positions agree with TRBD1. CDR1 is SEHNR and CDR2 is FQNEAQ in the germline V gene (reference sequence). The J segment lost 4 bases and the V segment lost 5 bases, leaving 7 bases of the junction unmatched. This CDR3 has 14 amino acids. The CDR3 DNA follows: TGTGCCAGCAGCCCTTTCGACAGGGCCACTGAAGCTTTCTTT. The encoded protein is CASSPFDRATEAFF.

The chain combines TRBV19 with TRBJ2-7; weak D call: TRBD1 (5 bases). The CDR3 is made up of 14 amino acids. Deletions cut 5 bases from V and 4 bases from J, with 15 bases between. Germline-derived CDR1 and CDR2 are LNHDA and SQIVND (reference sequence). The CDR3 sequence is CASSLAGSSYEQYF. The CDR3 DNA is TGTGCCAGTAGTTTGGCAGGGTCTTCTTACGAGCAGTACTTC.

This chain uses TRBV9 with TRBJ2-1; D might be TRBD2 (6 bases). V was cut by 2 bases and J by 5 bases, with 14 bases left in between. This CDR3 spans 15 amino acids. Germline V gives CDR1 SGDLS, CDR2 YYNGEE. The CDR3 loop reads CASSVGFRGDNEQFF. Here the CDR3 DNA reads TGTGCCAGCAGCGTGGGGTTCCGCGGGGACAATGAGCAGTTCTTC.